The present TCR beta chain was sequenced within a study of PD-1 blockade in mismatch repair-deficient tumors. Study-wide background: Enrolled about 2013-2017, patients had progressing, pretreated mismatch repair-deficient cancers of about twelve types.

Sequencing was performed with immunoSEQ multiplex PCR; in TCRdb, only in-frame clones are kept and a portion is missing. The table includes fewer than 100,000 clones, roughly 80% detected once. A few pembrolizumab responders had their TCRs sequenced. V was clipped by 5 bases and J by 2 bases, with 16 bases between them. Germline CDR1 is SGHTA and CDR2 is FQGTGA. The length of the CDR3 is 16 residues. This clonotype was sampled from an adult with mismatch repair-deficient cancer. The chain carries TRBV7-3 and TRBJ2-1, with a tentative D call TRBD2 (6 bases). The sample consisted of peripheral blood, taken 12 weeks after starting pembrolizumab. The CDR3 is CASSPAGTATYNEQFF. DNA for the CDR3: TGTGCCAGCAGCCCGGCCGGGACTGCAACCTACAATGAGCAGTTCTTC.